The present TCR beta chain was sequenced within a study of CD8 T cells in ankylosing spondylitis. Regarding the study as a whole: A TCR beta motif of about eight highly homologous variants seemed to mark ankylosing spondylitis blood. Disease-linked clones reportedly concentrated significantly in matched ankylosing spondylitis synovial fluid.

Scientists made TCR beta libraries using quantitative 5'-RACE with molecular barcodes. MiXCR was run by TCRdb on the 5' RACE reads, yielding one entry per CDR3 protein. The sample records fewer than 200,000 distinct CDR3 sequences, 18% being singletons. In its sample, this clonotype was seen many times. What it binds is unknown. This TCR came from a male donor between 5 and 35 years old with ankylosing spondylitis or in good health (not recorded which). Sequenced material: blood, either unsorted or a sorted T cell fraction (not recorded which).

The CDR3, as DNA: TGTGCCAGCAGTGAACTACCCACAGGGGTCGGCGAGACCCAGTACTTC. This gives the protein CASSELPTGVGETQYF. The genes are TRBV12-3 or TRBV12-4 and TRBJ2-5; 7 bases match TRBD1. CDR3 size: 16 residues. J gave up 5 bases and V 5 bases, and 14 bases lay outside the gene matches.